The T cell receptor (beta chain) described here comes from a study of blood T cell repertoires in COVID-19. Clones were read by immunoSEQ multiplex PCR, and TCRdb kept only the in-frame ones, dropping some. The sample lists about 130,000 clones, under 85% occurring once. The receptor's source is a woman aged 60-70 years with acute or convalescent COVID-19. The sequencing input was peripheral blood.

Here the CDR3 DNA reads TGTGCCAGCAGCCAAGATAGGCAGGCCATCGCCACACAAGAGACCCAGTACTTC. Translation gives CASSQDRQAIATQETQYF. V usage is TRBV14 and J usage is TRBJ2-5; D is unresolved. Germline CDR1 reads SGHDN; CDR2 reads FVKESK. V shed 0 bases and J shed 2 bases, with 19 bases lying between them. CDR3 size: 18 residues.